This T cell receptor beta chain was identified during a study of blood T cell repertoires in COVID-19. Study information: Samples taken during acute and convalescent COVID-19 were collected in the United States, Italy and Spain. T cells, B-cell-depleted T cells, or PBMCs provided the cDNA or gDNA that served as material.

Trimming removed 8 bases from V and 5 bases from J, with 12 bases in between. The CDR3 totals 12 residues. From germline, CDR1 is MNHEY and CDR2 SMNVEV (reference sequence). In the original workflow: Reference gene primers were amplified, and this amplification served to estimate nucleated cell counts. Assay: immunoSEQ multiplex PCR; the TCRdb copy retains only in-frame clones and omits some. The V and J calls and clone size come from that table; D and trimming were worked out from the DNA. The sample has hundreds of thousands of clones, 70% to 90% seen once. V gene TRBV27 combines with J gene TRBJ1-1; D is unclear. The TCR sequence derives from a human donor in a cohort sampled during active COVID-19. The specimen sequenced was peripheral blood. This CDR3 reads CASRGPGTEAFF. CDR3 bases: TGTGCCAGCCGCGGACCGGGGACTGAAGCTTTCTTT.